The sequence of this T cell receptor (beta chain) was determined in a study of spatial heterogeneity in lung cancer. Findings and limits, study-wide: Within tumors, counts of expanded alpha and beta TCRs tracked tumor mutation counts.

Time point in this sample: sample taken at primary tumor resection. Many counts were recorded for this clonotype. Its antigen is unidentified. Via MiXCR, TCRdb re-called the 5' RACE reads, giving one row per CDR3 protein. Seen here are 4,500 to 7,000 distinct CDR3 sequences, around 4.9% observed once, and the top ten hold approximately 23%. Germline CDR1 is SGHAT and CDR2 is FQNNGV. This CDR3 is 18 amino acids long. Trimming removed 1 base from V and 1 base from J; junction bases left unmatched: 8. The V gene is TRBV11-2, the J gene TRBJ2-1, with 9 bases identical to TRBD2. This specimen was lung tumor tissue, taken at surgery. The receptor was isolated from a male donor with early-stage non-small cell lung cancer. The DNA for the CDR3 is TGTGCCAGCAGCTTAGTATTTGGGAGCGGGGGGTCCTACAATGAGCAGTTCTTC. It codes for CASSLVFGSGGSYNEQFF.